The 32 T cell receptor beta chains in this list originate from one sample, sequenced in a study of blood T cell repertoires in COVID-19. Some clones are missing from TCRdb's copy, which holds only in-frame ones; the method was immunoSEQ multiplex PCR. The repertoire holds about 180,000 clones, with 82% as singletons. The sequenced material came from PBMCs or T cells enriched from blood (not recorded which). These receptors were taken from a man aged 60-69 years who had recovered from COVID-19.

In this sample, this clone turned up a few times. V and J are TRBV9 and TRBJ2-3; TRBD1 aligns across 8 bases. Per germline, CDR1 SGDLS and CDR2 YYNGEE. Unmatched junction bases numbered 10, after V lost 4 bases and J lost 3 bases. The CDR3 extends over 16 amino acids. Here the CDR3 DNA reads TGTGCCAGCAGCTTCGAACCAGGGGGCGCAACAGATACGCAGTATTTT. As protein: CASSFEPGGATDTQYF.

The V call is TRBV7-2, the J call TRBJ2-5, with TRBD2 identical over 9 bases. J lost 6 bases, V lost 1 base, and 3 bases had no gene match. The CDR3 runs 14 residues. Germline CDR1 SGHTA, CDR2 FQGNSA. The DNA for the CDR3 is TGTGCCAGCAGCTTAGTTAGCGGGAGTCAGACCCAGTACTTC. It is translated as CASSLVSGSQTQYF.

The V call is TRBV7-6, the J call TRBJ2-7, with D unresolved. The ends were cut back, 1 base at V and 0 bases at J, with 10 bases in the middle. The CDR3 runs 15 residues. Looked up from germline, CDR1 is SGHVS and CDR2 is FNYEAQ. CDR3 in DNA: TGTGCCAGCAGCTTAGGCGCAACGAGCTCCTACGAGCAGTACTTC. It specifies CASSLGATSSYEQYF.

Only one count was recorded for this clone. J is TRBJ1-5 and V is TRBV7-9; a possible D gene is TRBD1 (5 bases). Trimming cost V 5 bases and J 8 bases, with 19 bases left between them. The CDR3 loop spans 15 amino acids. Per germline, CDR1 SEHNR and CDR2 FQNEAQ (reference sequence). The CDR3 nucleotides read TGTGCCAGCAGCCCGGGGGGTCCCCTGACTGAGCCCCAGCATTTT. It yields the protein CASSPGGPLTEPQHF.

This clone was seen at least ten times. The chain joins TRBV5-1 to TRBJ2-1, with 9 bases matching TRBD1. V shed 7 bases and J 2 bases; nucleotides not matched to a gene: 7. The CDR3 length is 15 residues. Germline assignment: CDR1 SGHRS and CDR2 YFSETQ. CDR3 bases: TGCGCCAGCTCCCCGGGACAGGGCACCTACAATGAGCAGTTCTTC. It yields the protein CASSPGQGTYNEQFF.

The chain is built from TRBV4-2 and TRBJ2-7; the D gene is possibly TRBD1 (5 bases). V lost 3 bases to trimming and J lost 5 bases, with 14 bases between them. There are 14 residues in the CDR3. Germline lookup yields CDR1 LGHNA and CDR2 YNFKEQ. CDR3 DNA: TGTGCCAGCAGCCAGCAGGGCTTCAGTGACGAGCAGTACTTC. Encoded protein: CASSQQGFSDEQYF.

The V call is TRBV28, the J call TRBJ2-5; D is perhaps TRBD1 (7 bases). CDR1 and CDR2 (germline): MDHEN, SYDVKM. Trimming removed 1 base at V and 5 bases at J, with 17 bases between. CDR3 length: 16 residues. CDR3 in DNA: TGTGCCAGCAGTTTATTAACAGGGGAGGCCGGGGAGACCCAGTACTTC. This gives the protein CASSLLTGEAGETQYF. Supplemented by reference TRBV28 and TRBJ2-5, the full variable domain reads DVKVTQSSRYLVKRTGEKVFLECVQDMDHENMFWYRQDPGLGLRLIYFSYDVKMKEKGDIPEGYSVSREKKERFSLILESASTNQTSMYLCASSLLTGEAGETQYFGPGTRLLVL.

This chain uses TRBV5-1 with TRBJ2-1; TRBD2 matches 11 bases. The CDR3 runs to 16 residues. Germline trimming cut 4 bases from V and 10 bases from J; bases unmatched to any gene: 13. From germline, CDR1 is SGHRS and CDR2 YFSETQ. CDR3 DNA sequence: TGCGCCAGCAGCCCACTAACTAGCGGGGGCCAGGGGGAGCAGTTCTTC. The encoded protein is CASSPLTSGGQGEQFF.

This clone showed up just a few times. CDR3 DNA sequence: TGTGCCAGCAGTACTAGCGGGAGCTCCTACAATGAGCAGTTCTTC. Its protein is CASSTSGSSYNEQFF. V and J are TRBV6-5 and TRBJ2-1; 11 bases align to TRBD2. This CDR3 is 15 amino acids long. J gave up 0 bases and V 5 bases, and 0 bases lay outside the gene matches. Germline assignment: CDR1 MNHEY and CDR2 SVGAGI.

The J gene is TRBJ2-5, the V gene TRBV28; 7 nucleotides line up with TRBD1. This CDR3 comprises 15 residues. V was clipped by 7 bases and J by 0 bases; unmatched bases: 8. CDR1 and CDR2 from the germline V gene are MDHEN and SYDVKM. CDR3 DNA sequence: TGTGCCAGCATTTTGAAAGGGACAGACCAAGAGACCCAGTACTTC. Translated, it gives CASILKGTDQETQYF.

The chain recombines TRBV5-4 with TRBJ2-5, with D possibly TRBD2 on 5 matching bases. Looked up from germline, CDR1 is SGHNT and CDR2 is YYREEE (reference sequence). V was clipped by 1 base and J by 3 bases, with 10 bases between them. The CDR3 covers 14 residues. The CDR3 spells CASSLRTGKETQYF. In DNA, the CDR3 is TGTGCCAGCAGCTTGCGCACGGGGAAAGAGACCCAGTACTTC.

The chain has TRBV2 and TRBJ2-7; no clear D gene. From germline, CDR1 is SNHLY and CDR2 FYNNEI. V was shortened by 5 bases and J by 5 bases, with 16 bases between the two germline ends. This CDR3 comprises 14 residues. CDR3 nucleotides: TGTGCCAGCAGTTCTCACTTAGACATCCACGAGCAGTACTTC. The encoded protein is CASSSHLDIHEQYF.

This clone was counted ten times or more. The V and J genes are TRBV4-1 and TRBJ2-3; the D gene is possibly TRBD1 (6 bases). The CDR3 is 17 residues long. Germline V gives CDR1 MGHRA, CDR2 YSYEKL. The V end was cut by 2 bases, the J end by 2 bases, with 17 bases between. CDR3 protein: CASSQLPGTSPTDTQYF. The CDR3 DNA sequence: TGCGCCAGCAGCCAACTACCGGGGACATCCCCCACAGATACGCAGTATTTT.

The V gene is TRBV9, the J gene TRBJ2-7, with 8 nucleotides matching TRBD1. With 4 bases clipped from V and 2 bases from J, the junction kept 8 bases outside the gene matches. The CDR3 is 15 amino acids. The germline V gene has CDR1 SGDLS and CDR2 YYNGEE. In nucleotides, the CDR3 is TGTGCCAGCAGCCCACAAGACAGGGGTCCCTACGAGCAGTACTTC. Its translation: CASSPQDRGPYEQYF. Full variable domain (missing parts from reference TRBV9 and TRBJ2-7): DSGVTQTPKHLITATGQRVTLRCSPRSGDLSVYWYQQSLDQGLQFLIQYYNGEERAKGNILERFSAQQFPDLHSELNLSSLELGDSALYFCASSPQDRGPYEQYFGPGTRLTVT.

The chain is built from TRBV5-1 and TRBJ2-3; no reliable D call. The CDR3 totals 15 residues. V gave up 3 bases and J gave up 1 base, with 12 bases separating them. The germline gives CDR1 SGHRS, CDR2 YFSETQ. CDR3 in DNA: TGCGCCAGCAGCTCTGTCTCAACGGGCACAGATACGCAGTATTTT. Translating gives CASSSVSTGTDTQYF.

The J gene is TRBJ2-5, the V gene TRBV7-9, with TRBD2 matching 11 bases. Germline values: CDR1 SEHNR, CDR2 FQNEAQ (reference sequence). The V and J ends lost 3 bases and 9 bases, in that order; junction bases with no gene match: 3. There are 13 residues in the CDR3. CDR3 amino acids: CASSFTSGSPQYF. CDR3 sequence (DNA): TGTGCCAGCAGCTTCACTAGCGGGAGCCCCCAGTACTTC.

This clone was picked up one time. The rearrangement joins TRBV7-3 to TRBJ2-2; TRBD2 might be the D (6 bases). The V gene's germline CDR1 is SGHTA and CDR2 FQGTGA. Trimming took 4 bases from V and 3 from J, leaving 12 bases between them. The CDR3 length is 15 residues. The CDR3, as DNA: TGTGCCAGCAGCTCTCGGGGAGGCGACACCGGGGAGCTGTTTTTT. It codes for CASSSRGGDTGELFF.

The rearrangement joins TRBV2 to TRBJ2-1; D perhaps matches TRBD2 (6 bases). This CDR3 region has 14 residues. Between the trimmed V and J ends, which lost 6 bases and 9 bases, there was a span of 18 bases. The germline CDR1 and CDR2 sequences are SNHLY and FYNNEI. CDR3 DNA: TGTGCCAGCAGCTTGGCCCGACTAGTCCCTGAGCAGTTCTTC. Its protein is CASSLARLVPEQFF.

The chain has TRBV5-1 and TRBJ2-3, with TRBD2 matching over 7 bases. Germline V gene sequence: CDR1 SGHRS, CDR2 YFSETQ. The CDR3 runs to 16 residues. Unmatched junction bases numbered 9, after V lost 1 base and J lost 4 bases. The CDR3 sequence is CASSLQTSRFPDTQYF. CDR3 coding DNA: TGCGCCAGCAGCTTGCAGACTAGCCGATTTCCAGATACGCAGTATTTT.

J is TRBJ1-1 and V is TRBV11-3; the D gene is possibly TRBD1 (6 bases). This CDR3 contains 11 residues. Trimming cost V 5 bases and J 9 bases, with 10 bases left between them. The germline CDR1 and CDR2 sequences are SGHNT and YENEEA. CDR3: CASSNGQQAFF. In DNA form, the CDR3 reads TGTGCCAGCAGCAACGGACAGCAAGCTTTCTTT.

This clone was observed a single time. V usage is TRBV10-1 and J usage is TRBJ2-7, with D uncertain. Trimming removed 7 bases at V and 1 base at J, with 11 bases between. CDR3 size: 13 residues. From germline, CDR1 is WNHNN and CDR2 SYGVQD (reference sequence). The CDR3 spells CASNGNTSYEQYF. The CDR3 coding sequence is TGCGCCAGCAATGGTAATACTTCCTACGAGCAGTACTTC.

The J gene is TRBJ2-1, the V gene TRBV11-3; D is unresolved. Germline CDR1 and CDR2: SGHNT and YENEEA. This CDR3 is built from 13 residues. The ends were cut back, 4 bases at V and 2 bases at J, with 6 bases in the middle. Here the CDR3 reads CASSSGPYNEQFF. CDR3 coding DNA: TGTGCCAGCAGCTCGGGTCCCTACAATGAGCAGTTCTTC.

The chain combines TRBV11-3 with TRBJ2-1; 9 positions match TRBD1. The CDR3 is 16 amino acids. V lost 1 base and J lost 4; bases outside the gene matches: 5. Germline-derived CDR1 and CDR2 are SGHNT and YENEEA. The CDR3 loop reads CASSLVGTGLYNEQFF. DNA of the CDR3: TGTGCCAGCAGCTTAGTTGGGACAGGGCTATACAATGAGCAGTTCTTC.

The chain has TRBV4-1 and TRBJ2-7, with TRBD1 matching 8 bases. The germline V gene encodes CDR1 MGHRA and CDR2 YSYEKL. The CDR3 totals 14 residues. Trimming cost V 4 bases and J 5 bases; bases outside gene matches: 7. As DNA, the CDR3 is TGCGCCAGCAGCCCGGACAGGGCTGGGAACGAGCAGTACTTC. Protein product: CASSPDRAGNEQYF.

This chain uses TRBV24-1 with TRBJ2-3; maybe TRBD2 (6 bases). Between the trimmed V and J ends, which lost 5 bases and 2 bases, there was a span of 10 bases. The germline V gene has CDR1 KGHDR and CDR2 SFDVKD. The CDR3 runs 14 residues. In nucleotides, the CDR3 is TGTGCCACCAGTGTTGGGGGACTCACAGATACGCAGTATTTT. Residues: CATSVGGLTDTQYF.

The gene calls are TRBV7-2 and TRBJ2-1, with 14 bases that match TRBD2. This CDR3 contains 16 residues. The germline V gene has CDR1 SGHTA and CDR2 FQGNSA. Losses at the gene ends were 5 bases for V and 8 bases for J; bases not matched to a gene: 8. Here the CDR3 reads CASSTMRLAGGDEQFF. The DNA for the CDR3 is TGTGCCAGCAGCACAATGCGACTAGCGGGAGGGGATGAGCAGTTCTTC.

This chain links TRBV5-1 with TRBJ2-5; 9 bases fit TRBD2. The CDR3 sequence is 15 residues long. Trimming cost V 0 bases and J 3 bases; bases outside gene matches: 3. Per the germline V gene, CDR1 is SGHRS and CDR2 is YFSETQ. CDR3 sequence (DNA): TGCGCCAGCAGCTTGGTGGCTAGCGGGAAAGAGACCCAGTACTTC. Amino acid sequence: CASSLVASGKETQYF.

This clone was counted once. The rearrangement uses TRBV6-5 and TRBJ1-1; D not certain. From germline, CDR1 is MNHEY and CDR2 SVGAGI. Trimming shortened V by 2 bases and J by 10 bases, and 14 bases separated the two germline ends. This CDR3 region has 13 residues. CDR3 nucleotide sequence: TGTGCCAGCAGTTACGCCTCGGGGTCTGGAGCTTTCTTT. It translates to CASSYASGSGAFF.

The rearrangement uses TRBV23-1 and TRBJ2-7; 8 bases match TRBD2. TRBV23-1 is an open reading frame, and its role is uncertain. The CDR3 has 13 residues. Losses at the gene ends were 0 bases for V and 7 bases for J; bases not matched to a gene: 2. CDR3 DNA: TGCGCCAGCAGTCAATCAACGGGAGGGGAGCAGTACTTC. Its translation is CASSQSTGGEQYF.

In its sample, this clone was seen once. The chain carries TRBV5-1 and TRBJ2-1; 8 nucleotides agree with TRBD2. V shed 1 base and J 4 bases; nucleotides not matched to a gene: 4. Germline V CDR1 and CDR2: SGHRS, YFSETQ. This CDR3 comprises 15 residues. This CDR3 is CASSLLGGGYNEQFF. The CDR3 nucleotides are TGCGCCAGCAGCTTGCTCGGCGGGGGGTACAATGAGCAGTTCTTC.

This clone showed up just a few times. The chain uses TRBV6-5 and TRBJ1-1; 7 positions agree with TRBD1. V gave up 7 bases and J gave up 0 bases; unmatched junction bases: 2. The V gene's germline CDR1 is MNHEY and CDR2 SVGAGI. This CDR3 has 13 residues. The DNA of the CDR3 is TGTGCCAGCAAGGGACAGATGAACACTGAAGCTTTCTTT. Translated: CASKGQMNTEAFF.

The J gene is TRBJ2-2, the V gene TRBV7-3; tentative D call: TRBD1 (5 bases). The CDR3 runs to 14 residues. Germline lookup yields CDR1 SGHTA and CDR2 FQGTGA. V lost 6 bases and J 6 bases, leaving 14 bases between the germline ends. The chain's CDR3 is CASRGQGGAGELFF. In DNA form, the CDR3 reads TGTGCCAGCAGAGGGCAGGGTGGCGCCGGGGAGCTGTTTTTT.